This T cell receptor beta chain originates from a study of follicular helper T cells after annual influenza vaccination. Across the study: Blood was drawn on days 0, 7 and 28 after vaccination. Study-wide points: Day 7 ICOS+CD38+ clones later appeared mostly in ICOS-CD38- cTfh.

Generated by immunoSEQ multiplex PCR, the TCRdb table keeps only in-frame clones and is missing some. The data contain almost 9,500 clones, about 90% of them singletons. As to time point: 2015-2016 season, pre-vaccination. Adults were given seasonal inactivated influenza vaccine, and blood CD4 subsets were sorted before and after vaccination. Details on this clone: Its antigen remains unidentified.

The CDR3 contains 15 residues. Trimming pared 4 bases from V and 5 bases from J, leaving 17 bases between. CDR1 and CDR2 (germline): LNHDA, SQIVND (reference sequence). Sequenced material: CXCR5+ CD38- circulating T follicular helper cells from blood, taken on the day of influenza vaccination. Subset: circulating Tfh, non-naive CD4+CXCR5+PD-1+ (ICOS+CD38+ or ICOS-CD38-). The receptor was derived from an adult who received the influenza vaccine. V usage is TRBV19 and J usage is TRBJ1-1; D not resolved. CDR3 nucleotide sequence: TGTGCCAGTAGTACAAACAGCGACCTGGGAACTGAAGCTTTCTTT. Its translation is CASSTNSDLGTEAFF.